This TCR beta chain was retrieved from a study of beta chain features in type 1 diabetes. cDNA synthesis used the whole RNA isolate, giving expressed TCRB sequences. Clones were sequenced by immunoSEQ multiplex PCR, and TCRdb holds only the in-frame ones, with some missing. The sample lists about 620,000 clones, 15% to 18% occurring once. The authors sorted CD4+ naive, central memory, regulatory and stem cell-like memory cells via CD45RO/CCR7/CD25/CD127/CD95/CD27. This clone was seen repeatedly, ten times or more. Its target is unknown. Findings of the study overall: The similarity of naive, central memory and Treg TCRB repertoires appeared greater among patients than among healthy donors.

The sample consisted of naive CD4+ T cells from blood. The sequence came from a man younger than 35 in good health.

In DNA, the CDR3 is TGTGCCAGCAGCTTGGATGGGGCCAACGTCCTGACTTTC. Translated, it gives CASSLDGANVLTF. The chain has TRBV5-4 and TRBJ2-6; no clear D gene. Germline-derived CDR1 and CDR2 are SGHNT and YYREEE (reference sequence). This CDR3 region has 13 residues. The V gene lost 0 bases and the J gene lost 3 bases, with 1 base spanning the gap.